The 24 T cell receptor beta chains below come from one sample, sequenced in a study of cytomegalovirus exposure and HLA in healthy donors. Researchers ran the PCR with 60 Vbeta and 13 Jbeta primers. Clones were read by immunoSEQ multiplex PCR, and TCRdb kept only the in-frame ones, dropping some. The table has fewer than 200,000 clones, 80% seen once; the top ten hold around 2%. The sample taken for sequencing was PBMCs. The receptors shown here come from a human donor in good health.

The CDR3 nucleotides read TGTGCCAGCAGTGATTTGGGGACTAATCGCGAGCAGTACTTC. It is translated as CASSDLGTNREQYF. The gene calls are TRBV2 and TRBJ2-5; 7 bases are a match to TRBD2. The J call may be wrong; the DNA end is better matched by TRBJ2-7. The germline gives CDR1 SNHLY, CDR2 FYNNEI. This CDR3 is 14 amino acids long.

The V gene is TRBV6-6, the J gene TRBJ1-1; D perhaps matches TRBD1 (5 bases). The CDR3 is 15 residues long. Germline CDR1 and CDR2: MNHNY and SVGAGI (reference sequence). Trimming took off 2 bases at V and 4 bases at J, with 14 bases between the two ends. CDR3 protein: CASSYDSVGGTEAFF. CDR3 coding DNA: TGTGCCAGCAGTTACGACAGTGTCGGCGGCACTGAAGCTTTCTTT.

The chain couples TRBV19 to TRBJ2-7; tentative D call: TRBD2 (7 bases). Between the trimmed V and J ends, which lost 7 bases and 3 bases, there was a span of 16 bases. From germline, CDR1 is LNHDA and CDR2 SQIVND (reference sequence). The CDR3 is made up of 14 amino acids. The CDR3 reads CASNRKGGDYEQYF. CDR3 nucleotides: TGTGCCAGTAACAGGAAAGGGGGGGACTACGAGCAGTACTTC.

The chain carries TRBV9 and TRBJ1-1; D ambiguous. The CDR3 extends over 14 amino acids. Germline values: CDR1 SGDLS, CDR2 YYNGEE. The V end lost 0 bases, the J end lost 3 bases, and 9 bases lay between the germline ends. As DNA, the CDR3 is TGTGCCAGCAGCGTAGAGTGGGGAGACACTGAAGCTTTCTTT. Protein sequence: CASSVEWGDTEAFF.

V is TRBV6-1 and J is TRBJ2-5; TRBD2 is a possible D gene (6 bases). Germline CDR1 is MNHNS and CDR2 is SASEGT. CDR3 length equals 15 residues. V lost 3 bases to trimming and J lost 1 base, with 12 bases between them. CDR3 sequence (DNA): TGTGCCAGCAGTGACGTTCTCGGGGGCCAAGAGACCCAGTACTTC. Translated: CASSDVLGGQETQYF.

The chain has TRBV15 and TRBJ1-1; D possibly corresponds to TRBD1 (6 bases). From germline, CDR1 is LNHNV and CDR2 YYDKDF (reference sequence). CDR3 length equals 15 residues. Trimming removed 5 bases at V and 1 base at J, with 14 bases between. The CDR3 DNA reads TGTGCCACCAGCCCAGGGGTCACTACGAACACTGAAGCTTTCTTT. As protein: CATSPGVTTNTEAFF.

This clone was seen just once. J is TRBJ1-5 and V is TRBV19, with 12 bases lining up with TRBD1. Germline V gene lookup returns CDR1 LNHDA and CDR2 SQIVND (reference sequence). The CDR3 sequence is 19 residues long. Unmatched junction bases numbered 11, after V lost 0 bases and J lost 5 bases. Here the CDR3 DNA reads TGTGCCAGTAGTATAGATCTATGGGGGACAGGGGGCTCGGATCAGCCCCAGCATTTT. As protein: CASSIDLWGTGGSDQPQHF.

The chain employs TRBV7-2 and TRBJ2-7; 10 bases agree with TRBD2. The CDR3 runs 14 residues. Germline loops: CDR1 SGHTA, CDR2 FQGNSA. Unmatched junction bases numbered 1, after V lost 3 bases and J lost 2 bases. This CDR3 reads CASSLGLATYEQYF. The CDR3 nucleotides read TGTGCCAGCAGCTTGGGACTAGCGACCTACGAGCAGTACTTC.

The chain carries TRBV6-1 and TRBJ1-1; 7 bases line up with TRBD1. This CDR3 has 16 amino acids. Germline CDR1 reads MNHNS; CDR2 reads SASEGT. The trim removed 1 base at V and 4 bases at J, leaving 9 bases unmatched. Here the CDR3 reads CASSEGRGRGTTEAFF. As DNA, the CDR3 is TGTGCCAGCAGTGAAGGGAGGGGGCGAGGGACCACTGAAGCTTTCTTT.

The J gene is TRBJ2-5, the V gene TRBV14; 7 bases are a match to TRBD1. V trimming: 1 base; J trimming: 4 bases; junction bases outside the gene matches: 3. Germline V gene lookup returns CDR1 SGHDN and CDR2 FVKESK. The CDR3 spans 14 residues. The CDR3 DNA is TGTGCCAGCAGCCAAGTAGGGGGCGGAGAGACCCAGTACTTC. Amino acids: CASSQVGGGETQYF.

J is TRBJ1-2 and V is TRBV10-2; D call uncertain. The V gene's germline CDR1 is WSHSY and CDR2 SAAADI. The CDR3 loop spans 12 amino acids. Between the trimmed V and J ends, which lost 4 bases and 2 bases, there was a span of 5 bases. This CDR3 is CASSGGNYGYTF. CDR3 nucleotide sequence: TGCGCCAGCAGTGGCGGGAACTATGGCTACACCTTC.

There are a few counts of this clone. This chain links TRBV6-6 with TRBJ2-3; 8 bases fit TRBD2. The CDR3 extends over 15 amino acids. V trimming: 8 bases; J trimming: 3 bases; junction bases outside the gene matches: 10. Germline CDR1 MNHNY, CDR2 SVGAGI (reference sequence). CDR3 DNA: TGTGCCAGCGCCCAGAGGCGGGGGGAAACAGATACGCAGTATTTT. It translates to CASAQRRGETDTQYF.

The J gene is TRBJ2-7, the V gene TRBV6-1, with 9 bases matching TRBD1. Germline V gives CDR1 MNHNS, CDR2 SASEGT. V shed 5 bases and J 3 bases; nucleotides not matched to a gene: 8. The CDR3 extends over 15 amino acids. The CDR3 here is CASSTDGTGHYEQYF. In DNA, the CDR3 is TGTGCCAGCAGTACCGACGGGACAGGGCACTACGAGCAGTACTTC.

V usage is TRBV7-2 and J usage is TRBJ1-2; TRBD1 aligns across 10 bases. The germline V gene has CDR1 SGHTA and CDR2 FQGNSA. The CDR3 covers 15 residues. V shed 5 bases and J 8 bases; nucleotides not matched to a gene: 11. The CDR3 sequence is CASSPAPTGGAGYTF. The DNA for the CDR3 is TGTGCCAGCAGCCCAGCCCCGACAGGGGGCGCGGGCTACACCTTC.

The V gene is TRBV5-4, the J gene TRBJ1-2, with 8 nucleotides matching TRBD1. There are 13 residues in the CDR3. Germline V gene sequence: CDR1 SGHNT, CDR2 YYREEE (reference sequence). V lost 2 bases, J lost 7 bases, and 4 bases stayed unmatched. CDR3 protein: CASSLQGVAGYTF. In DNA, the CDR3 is TGTGCCAGCAGCTTACAGGGGGTCGCTGGCTACACCTTC.

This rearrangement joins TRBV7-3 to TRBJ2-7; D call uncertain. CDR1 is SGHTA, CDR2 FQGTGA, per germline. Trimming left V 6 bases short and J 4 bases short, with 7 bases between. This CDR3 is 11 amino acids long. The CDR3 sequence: CASRRGYEQYF. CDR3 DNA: TGTGCCAGCAGGCGCGGTTACGAGCAGTACTTC.

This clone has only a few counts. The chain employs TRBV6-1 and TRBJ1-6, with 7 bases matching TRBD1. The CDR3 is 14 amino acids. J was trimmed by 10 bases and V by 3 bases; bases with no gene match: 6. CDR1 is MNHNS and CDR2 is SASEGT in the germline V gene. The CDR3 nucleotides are TGTGCCAGCAGTGACAGGGGGTCCTCCTCACCCCTCCACTTT. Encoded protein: CASSDRGSSSPLHF.

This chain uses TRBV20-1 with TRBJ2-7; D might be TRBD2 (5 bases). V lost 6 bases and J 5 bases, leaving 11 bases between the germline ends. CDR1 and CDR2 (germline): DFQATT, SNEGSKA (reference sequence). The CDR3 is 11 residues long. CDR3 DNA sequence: TGCAGTGCCCGGAGGATCGACGAGCAGTACTTC. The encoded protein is CSARRIDEQYF.

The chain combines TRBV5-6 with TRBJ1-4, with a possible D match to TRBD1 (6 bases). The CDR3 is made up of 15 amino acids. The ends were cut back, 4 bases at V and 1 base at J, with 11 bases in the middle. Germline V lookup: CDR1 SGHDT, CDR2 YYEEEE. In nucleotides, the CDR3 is TGTGCCAGCAGCCTGTTGACAGGAACTAATGAAAAACTGTTTTTT. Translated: CASSLLTGTNEKLFF.

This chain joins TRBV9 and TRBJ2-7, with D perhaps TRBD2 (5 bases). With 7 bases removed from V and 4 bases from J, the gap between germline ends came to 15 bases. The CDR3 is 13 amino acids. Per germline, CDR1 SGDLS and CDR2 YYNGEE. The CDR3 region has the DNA TGTGCCAGCTCGAGAGGGTCTGGGTACGAGCAGTACTTC. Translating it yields CASSRGSGYEQYF.

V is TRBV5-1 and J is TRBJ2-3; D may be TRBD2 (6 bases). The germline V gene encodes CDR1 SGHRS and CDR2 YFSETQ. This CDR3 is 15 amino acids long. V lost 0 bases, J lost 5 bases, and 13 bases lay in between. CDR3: CASSLAALGGDTQYF. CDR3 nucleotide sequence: TGCGCCAGCAGCTTGGCAGCCCTCGGGGGAGATACGCAGTATTTT.

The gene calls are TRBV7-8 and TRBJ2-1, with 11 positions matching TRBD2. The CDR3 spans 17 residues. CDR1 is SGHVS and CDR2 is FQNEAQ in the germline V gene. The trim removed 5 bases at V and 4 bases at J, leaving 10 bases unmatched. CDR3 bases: TGTGCCAGCAGCCCCCATAGCGGGGGGGCCTCTTACAATGAGCAGTTCTTC. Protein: CASSPHSGGASYNEQFF.

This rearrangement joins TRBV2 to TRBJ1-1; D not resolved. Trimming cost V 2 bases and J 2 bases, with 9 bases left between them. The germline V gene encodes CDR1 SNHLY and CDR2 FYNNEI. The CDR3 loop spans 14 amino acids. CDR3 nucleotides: TGTGCCAGCAGTGAAAGCACAGCCAACACTGAAGCTTTCTTT. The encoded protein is CASSESTANTEAFF.

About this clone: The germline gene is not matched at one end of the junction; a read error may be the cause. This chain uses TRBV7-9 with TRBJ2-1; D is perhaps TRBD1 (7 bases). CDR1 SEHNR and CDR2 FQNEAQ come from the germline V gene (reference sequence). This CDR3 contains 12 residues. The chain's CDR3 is CSSSLATGTRFF. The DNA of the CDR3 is TGTTCCAGCAGCTTAGCGACAGGGACTCGGTTCTTC. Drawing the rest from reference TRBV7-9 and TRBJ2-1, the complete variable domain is DTGVSQNPRHKITKRGQNVTFRCDPISEHNRLYWYRQTLGQGPEFLTYFQNEAQLEKSRLLSDRFSAERPKGSFSTLEIQRTEQGDSAMYLCSSSLATGTRFFGPGTRLTVL.